This T cell receptor (beta chain) was identified in a study of blood T cell repertoires in COVID-19. Study summary: COVID-19 samples from acute and convalescent phases originated in the United States, Italy and Spain. PBMCs, B-cell-depleted T cells, or T cells were the source of the cDNA or gDNA that made up the material.

Under the authors' procedure: Amplification from reference gene primers served as the basis for estimated nucleated cell counts. Assay used: immunoSEQ multiplex PCR; TCRdb lists only in-frame clones, some missing. V and J calls and clone size are as listed in that table; D and trimming were resolved from the DNA. The top ten hold less than 35% of the sample, which has about 12,000 clones, approximately 85% seen once. Germline assignment: CDR1 SGHRS and CDR2 YFSETQ. The CDR3 length is 15 residues. V gave up 4 bases and J gave up 8 bases, with 16 bases separating them. The sequencing input was peripheral blood. The receptor was derived from a human donor in a cohort sampled during active COVID-19. This chain uses TRBV5-1 with TRBJ1-6, with D unresolved. CDR3 in amino acids: CASSPTTMMDSPLHF. The DNA of the CDR3 is TGCGCCAGCAGCCCGACTACAATGATGGATTCACCCCTCCACTTT.